These 25 T cell receptor beta chains share one sample of origin, sequenced in a study of cytomegalovirus exposure and HLA in healthy donors. A multiplex PCR was run with 60 Vbeta primers and 13 Jbeta primers. Clones were sequenced by immunoSEQ multiplex PCR, and TCRdb holds only the in-frame ones, with some missing. The sample has 100,000 to 150,000 clones. Sequencing was carried out using PBMCs. The source is a man aged 25-45 years in good health and CMV-seronegative.

This chain connects TRBV2 to TRBJ2-7; TRBD2 matches 12 bases. The germline gives CDR1 SNHLY, CDR2 FYNNEI. The CDR3 contains 16 residues. Trimming cost V 6 bases and J 5 bases; bases outside gene matches: 11. The CDR3 region is CASRLTSGSSSDEQYF. The DNA for the CDR3 is TGTGCCAGCAGGCTGACTAGCGGGAGCTCTTCCGACGAGCAGTACTTC. The entire variable domain, with the rest obtained from reference TRBV2 and TRBJ2-7, is as follows: EPEVTQTPSHQVTQMGQEVILRCVPISNHLYFYWYRQILGQKVEFLVSFYNNEISEKSEIFDDQFSVERPDGSNFTLKIRSTKLEDSAMYFCASRLTSGSSSDEQYFGPGTRLTVT.

Worth noting for this clone: Other DNA sequences in this sample translate to the same CDR3. This chain's CDR3 is CASSSGTSGYTDTQYF. CDR3 DNA sequence: TGTGCCAGCAGTTCAGGGACTAGCGGATACACAGATACGCAGTATTTT. The rearrangement links TRBV7-8 to TRBJ2-3, with 11 positions matching TRBD2. Germline V gives CDR1 SGHVS, CDR2 FQNEAQ. The CDR3 consists of 16 residues. Trimming took 6 bases from V and 2 from J; bases not matched to a gene: 7. Complete variable domain (other parts from reference TRBV7-8 and TRBJ2-3): GAGVSQSPRYKVAKRGQDVALRCDPISGHVSLFWYQQALGQGPEFLTYFQNEAQLDKSGLPSDRFFAERPEGSVSTLKIQRTQQEDSAVYLCASSSGTSGYTDTQYFGPGTRLTVL.

This chain joins TRBV6-1 and TRBJ1-6; D possibly corresponds to TRBD1 (6 bases). V was clipped by 6 bases and J by 5 bases, with 11 bases between them. CDR1 and CDR2 from the germline V gene are MNHNS and SASEGT. CDR3 size: 14 residues. In DNA form, the CDR3 reads TGTGCCAGCAGCCGGGACATAGATAATTCACCCCTCCACTTT. This sequence encodes CASSRDIDNSPLHF.

The chain combines TRBV2 with TRBJ2-1, with TRBD2 identical over 12 bases. Germline CDR1 reads SNHLY; CDR2 reads FYNNEI. V shed 6 bases, J shed 4 bases, and the junction held 7 bases outside the gene matches. CDR3 length equals 16 residues. The chain's CDR3 is CASSISTSGGYNEQFF. CDR3 nucleotides: TGTGCCAGCAGCATCTCGACTAGCGGGGGATACAATGAGCAGTTCTTC.

This CDR3 is CASSLGGTVSSGGGYTF. The CDR3, as DNA: TGCGCCAGCAGCTTGGGGGGCACGGTCTCCTCCGGGGGTGGCTACACCTTC. The chain recombines TRBV5-1 with TRBJ1-2, with D tentatively TRBD1 (5 bases). V was clipped by 0 bases and J by 7 bases, with 22 bases between them. This CDR3 comprises 17 residues. Germline assignment: CDR1 SGHRS and CDR2 YFSETQ.

The chain links TRBV7-2 to TRBJ2-3; D not certain. Trimming pared 5 bases from V and 6 bases from J, leaving 9 bases between. CDR3 length: 12 residues. From germline, CDR1 is SGHTA and CDR2 FQGNSA. The CDR3 nucleotides read TGTGCCAGCAGCCCTTCTCGGGATACGCAGTATTTT. Protein: CASSPSRDTQYF.

This chain links TRBV6-1 with TRBJ2-1, with 10 bases lining up with TRBD2. V shed 2 bases, J shed 5 bases, and the junction held 3 bases outside the gene matches. Germline assignment: CDR1 MNHNS and CDR2 SASEGT. CDR3 length: 15 amino acids. CDR3: CASSEKAGGHNEQFF. For the CDR3, the DNA is TGTGCCAGCAGTGAAAAAGCGGGAGGGCACAATGAGCAGTTCTTC.

The chain is built from TRBV9 and TRBJ1-1, with 7 bases aligning to TRBD1. V lost 4 bases, J lost 2 bases, and 5 bases stayed unmatched. CDR3 length: 14 residues. CDR1 SGDLS and CDR2 YYNGEE come from the germline V gene. In DNA, the CDR3 is TGTGCCAGCAGCAGGGGACAGATAAACACTGAAGCTTTCTTT. Protein: CASSRGQINTEAFF.

Comment on this clone: A junction end diverges from the germline sequence, so it may reflect a read error. The chain carries TRBV7-9 and TRBJ2-7, with 8 bases fitting TRBD2. The CDR3 has 11 residues. Germline loops: CDR1 SEHNR, CDR2 FQNEAQ (reference sequence). The CDR3 region has the DNA TGTGCCAGCAGCCGAGGGGGTAGCGGGACTTTC. Its translation is CASSRGGSGTF.

The chain uses TRBV6-1 and TRBJ1-4, with D unclear. Germline CDR1 and CDR2: MNHNS and SASEGT. Trimming pared 8 bases from V and 6 bases from J, leaving 16 bases between. This CDR3 region has 14 residues. CDR3 sequence reads: CASRREDSDEKLFF. The DNA for the CDR3 is TGTGCCAGCCGAAGGGAGGATTCGGATGAAAAACTGTTTTTT.

DNA for the CDR3: TGTGCCAGCAGCCCGTGGGCGATCTCCTACGAGCAGTACTTC. The encoded protein is CASSPWAISYEQYF. This chain uses TRBV5-6 with TRBJ2-7; unclear D gene. V gave up 4 bases and J gave up 0 bases, with 11 bases separating them. The CDR3 loop spans 14 amino acids. Germline V gene sequence: CDR1 SGHDT, CDR2 YYEEEE.

The rearrangement links TRBV6-6 to TRBJ1-5, with D possibly being TRBD1 (5 bases). Germline lookup yields CDR1 MNHNY and CDR2 SVGAGI (reference sequence). The CDR3 loop spans 15 amino acids. V shed 7 bases and J shed 1 base, with 14 bases lying between them. The CDR3 DNA reads TGTGCCAGCACCTACCTCGGGGGGAGCAATCAGCCCCAGCATTTT. It codes for CASTYLGGSNQPQHF.

V is TRBV7-9 and J is TRBJ1-1, with D perhaps matching TRBD1 (5 bases). The germline gives CDR1 SEHNR, CDR2 FQNEAQ (reference sequence). Trimming cost V 4 bases and J 10 bases, with 19 bases left between them. The length of the CDR3 is 14 residues. The CDR3 protein is CASSSQIGAEGAFF. For the CDR3, the DNA is TGTGCCAGCAGCTCACAAATTGGGGCAGAAGGAGCTTTCTTT.

The chain couples TRBV4-2 to TRBJ1-5, with TRBD1 as a possible D gene (5 bases). This CDR3 is 13 amino acids long. Between the trimmed V and J ends, which lost 1 base and 7 bases, there was a span of 8 bases. Germline loops: CDR1 LGHNA, CDR2 YNFKEQ. CDR3 amino acids: CASSQARAQPQHF. CDR3 DNA: TGTGCCAGCAGCCAAGCCAGGGCCCAGCCCCAGCATTTT.

The chain recombines TRBV7-3 with TRBJ1-5; perhaps TRBD1 as D (6 bases). The germline CDR1 and CDR2 sequences are SGHTA and FQGTGA. CDR3 length equals 13 residues. The V and J ends lost 5 bases and 7 bases respectively, with 12 bases between them. This chain's CDR3 is CASSVNRDQPQHF. The CDR3 DNA reads TGTGCCAGCAGCGTAAACAGGGACCAGCCCCAGCATTTT. The full variable domain, rest sourced from reference TRBV7-3 and TRBJ1-5, is GAGVSQTPSNKVTEKGKYVELRCDPISGHTALYWYRQSLGQGPEFLIYFQGTGAADDSGLPNDRFFAVRPEGSVSTLKIQRTERGDSAVYLCASSVNRDQPQHFGDGTRLSIL.

V usage is TRBV28 and J usage is TRBJ1-5; no firm D call. The CDR3 runs 16 residues. Deletions cut 2 bases from V and 1 base from J, with 12 bases between. The germline V gene encodes CDR1 MDHEN and CDR2 SYDVKM. The chain's CDR3 is CASSLGGLVSNQPQHF. CDR3 bases: TGTGCCAGCAGTTTAGGCGGGCTCGTAAGCAATCAGCCCCAGCATTTT. Drawing the rest from reference TRBV28 and TRBJ1-5, the complete variable domain is DVKVTQSSRYLVKRTGEKVFLECVQDMDHENMFWYRQDPGLGLRLIYFSYDVKMKEKGDIPEGYSVSREKKERFSLILESASTNQTSMYLCASSLGGLVSNQPQHFGDGTRLSIL.

This chain connects TRBV5-4 to TRBJ2-3; perhaps TRBD2 as D (6 bases). The germline CDR1 and CDR2 sequences are SGHNT and YYREEE (reference sequence). The CDR3 is made up of 14 amino acids. The germline V and J ends were trimmed by 3 bases and 4 bases, with 12 bases remaining between them. CDR3 amino acids: CASSSNWEADTQYF. The CDR3 DNA follows: TGTGCCAGCAGCTCGAATTGGGAGGCAGATACGCAGTATTTT.

The CDR3 here is CASSRGTSGRANEQFF. As DNA, the CDR3 is TGCGCCAGCAGCCGCGGTACTAGCGGGAGAGCAAATGAGCAGTTCTTC. The chain links TRBV5-1 to TRBJ2-1, with 11 bases aligning to TRBD2. This CDR3 spans 16 amino acids. The V and J ends lost 4 bases and 7 bases, in that order; junction bases with no gene match: 10. Germline assignment: CDR1 SGHRS and CDR2 YFSETQ. Full variable domain (missing parts from reference TRBV5-1 and TRBJ2-1): KAGVTQTPRYLIKTRGQQVTLSCSPISGHRSVSWYQQTPGQGLQFLFEYFSETQRNKGNFPGRFSGRQFSNSRSEMNVSTLELGDSALYLCASSRGTSGRANEQFFGPGTRLTVL.

The chain couples TRBV4-1 to TRBJ1-4; 8 bases fit TRBD1. CDR1 and CDR2 (germline): MGHRA, YSYEKL. The junction had 16 bases not matched to a gene; V was cut back by 5 bases and J by 8 bases. This CDR3 contains 17 residues. The CDR3 here is CASSVFLLGQVPEKLFF. The CDR3 region has the DNA TGCGCCAGCAGCGTTTTTCTTTTGGGACAGGTGCCGGAAAAACTGTTTTTT.

The chain joins TRBV18 to TRBJ2-7; no definite D call. This CDR3 spans 13 amino acids. Germline CDR1 KGHSH, CDR2 LQKENI. V shed 1 base and J shed 12 bases, with 16 bases lying between them. The CDR3 here is CASSPRASDSPYF. The DNA of the CDR3 is TGTGCCAGCTCACCACGCGCGAGCGATAGTCCGTACTTC. The variable domain in full, completed from reference TRBV18 and TRBJ2-7, reads NAGVMQNPRHLVRRRGQEARLRCSPMKGHSHVYWYRQLPEEGLKFMVYLQKENIIDESGMPKERFSAEFPKEGPSILRIQQVVRGDSAAYFCASSPRASDSPYFGPGTRLTVT.

This CDR3 reads CASSLGRIAYEQYF. The CDR3 DNA is TGTGCCAGCAGTTTAGGTCGAATAGCCTACGAGCAGTACTTC. The chain joins TRBV27 to TRBJ2-7, with D uncertain. Germline V gene data show CDR1 as MNHEY and CDR2 as SMNVEV (reference sequence). V was pared by 2 bases and J by 2 bases, with 10 bases between. The CDR3 contains 14 residues.

The V and J genes are TRBV5-1 and TRBJ1-1, with TRBD1 as a possible D gene (6 bases). The V end was cut by 4 bases, the J end by 0 bases, with 13 bases between. Germline CDR1 SGHRS, CDR2 YFSETQ. CDR3 length: 15 amino acids. CDR3 nucleotides: TGCGCCAGCAGCCCTCGACAGGATTTGAACACTGAAGCTTTCTTT. Translated: CASSPRQDLNTEAFF. Full variable domain (missing parts from reference TRBV5-1 and TRBJ1-1): KAGVTQTPRYLIKTRGQQVTLSCSPISGHRSVSWYQQTPGQGLQFLFEYFSETQRNKGNFPGRFSGRQFSNSRSEMNVSTLELGDSALYLCASSPRQDLNTEAFFGQGTRLTVV.

The chain couples TRBV29-1 to TRBJ2-1; possible D gene TRBD2, 7 bases. V lost 7 bases and J lost 0, with 19 bases in between. Germline V gene lookup returns CDR1 SQVTM and CDR2 ANQGSEA. This CDR3 contains 16 residues. The CDR3 sequence: CSGEGEAERSYNEQFF. CDR3 nucleotide sequence: TGCAGCGGGGAGGGGGAGGCGGAGCGCTCCTACAATGAGCAGTTCTTC.

V is TRBV11-1 and J is TRBJ2-1; possibly TRBD2 for D (6 bases). The V end lost 4 bases, the J end lost 8 bases, and 15 bases lay between the germline ends. This CDR3 has 14 amino acids. CDR1 and CDR2 (germline): SGHAT, FQDESV (reference sequence). The CDR3 loop is CASSSRRDFDEQFF. CDR3 nucleotide sequence: TGTGCCAGCAGCTCCCGCCGGGACTTCGATGAGCAGTTCTTC.

The J gene is TRBJ2-1, the V gene TRBV2; TRBD1 agrees at 8 bases. With V trimmed by 6 bases and J by 7 bases, 8 bases remained unmatched. In germline, CDR1 is SNHLY, CDR2 FYNNEI. The CDR3 has 14 amino acids. The DNA of the CDR3 is TGTGCCAGCAGATTTGACAGGGGTGGTAATGAGCAGTTCTTC. Its translation is CASRFDRGGNEQFF.